This TCR beta chain derives from a study of technical replicates of blood from four donors. CDR3 length: 15 residues. Germline V gene lookup returns CDR1 MDHEN and CDR2 SYDVKM. V was pared by 2 bases and J by 8 bases, with 18 bases between. This table comes from immunoSEQ multiplex PCR, and its TCRdb copy is limited to in-frame clones, with some not included. Of around 80,000 clones in the sample, roughly 98% were seen once. This clonotype originated in a human donor in good health. Sample: T cells isolated from PBMCs. The V gene is TRBV28, the J gene TRBJ1-2, with D possibly being TRBD1 (6 bases). As DNA, the CDR3 is TGTGCCAGCAGTTTAAACGAAGGGGGGGGCCACGGCTACACCTTC. Its translation is CASSLNEGGGHGYTF.